Each of the 16 T cell receptor beta chains below was sequenced from the same sample in a study of immune heterogeneity within non-small cell lung tumors. Template came from bulk tumor genomic DNA, at about 650 ng per sample. Each primary tumor yielded several biopsies, collected far apart from one another at surgery. Before undergoing curative surgery, patients had newly diagnosed non-small cell lung cancer that was untreated. A first 10-cycle multiplex round used 32 V-gene and 13 J-gene primers on TCR beta CDR3. TCRdb analysed the multiplex PCR reads with MiXCR anew, one entry per CDR3 protein. Of 4,000 to 5,500 distinct CDR3 sequences listed, nearly 25% are singletons. The sequencing sample was made of lung tumor tissue. The source of these receptors is a man aged 50 to 59 with non-small cell lung cancer.

In regard to this clonotype: With a much larger clone just one base away, this may be a read error. The chain employs TRBV14 and TRBJ2-7; 9 bases line up with TRBD1. The CDR3 is 13 residues long. Losses at the gene ends were 3 bases for V and 9 bases for J; bases not matched to a gene: 6. Germline CDR1 is SGHDN and CDR2 is FVKESK. CDR3 amino acids: CASSQGIQGAQYF. CDR3 nucleotides: TGTGCCAGCAGCCAGGGGATACAGGGGGCGCAGTACTTC. The entire variable domain, with the rest obtained from reference TRBV14 and TRBJ2-7, is as follows: EAGVTQFPSHSVIEKGQTVTLRCDPISGHDNLYWYRRVMGKEIKFLLHFVKESKQDESGMPNNRFLAERTGGTYSTLKVQPAELEDSGVYFCASSQGIQGAQYFGPGTRLTVT.

By sample share, this clonotype is medium-sized. V is TRBV9 and J is TRBJ1-1; a weak D match, TRBD1 (5 bases). Per germline, CDR1 SGDLS and CDR2 YYNGEE. Trimming pared 3 bases from V and 6 bases from J, leaving 18 bases between. The CDR3 has 15 amino acids. The CDR3 coding sequence is TGTGCCAGCAGCGAGTGGGGCTCGGGGGGGGCTGAAGCTTTCTTT. Protein: CASSEWGSGGAEAFF.

In its sample, this clonotype ranks as hyperexpanded. This chain links TRBV28 with TRBJ1-2; D remains unclear. Trimming cost V 2 bases and J 3 bases, with 7 bases left between them. The CDR3 contains 13 residues. CDR1 and CDR2 (germline): MDHEN, SYDVKM. The CDR3 protein is CASSLRRDYGYTF. CDR3 coding DNA: TGTGCCAGCAGTTTAAGGCGGGACTATGGCTACACCTTC.

This clonotype is labeled as medium-sized (0.01 to 0.1%). CDR3 sequence reads: CASSYRRGGGHQPQHF. CDR3 bases: TGTGCCAGCAGCTACCGCAGGGGAGGTGGACATCAGCCCCAGCATTTT. J is TRBJ1-5 and V is TRBV12-3 or TRBV12-4, with D possibly being TRBD1 (6 bases). The CDR3 sequence is 16 residues long. V dropped 6 bases and J dropped 5 bases, with 20 bases sitting between them.

Regarding this clonotype: This may come from a read error, since a much larger clone is one base off. The CDR3 region has the DNA TGTGACAGCAGCTCAAGCGGGATCTGGGAGACCCAGTACTTC. Translated: CDSSSSGIWETQYF. The genes are TRBV7-9 and TRBJ2-5; 7 bases fit TRBD2. The CDR3 is made up of 14 amino acids. Germline values: CDR1 SEHNR, CDR2 FQNEAQ (reference sequence).

By share, this clonotype ranks as medium-sized. The chain uses TRBV12-3 or TRBV12-4 and TRBJ1-6; D gene uncertain. There are 14 residues in the CDR3. V lost 7 bases, J lost 5 bases, and 12 bases lay in between. The CDR3 spells CASMKGLNNSPLHF. The CDR3 nucleotides are TGTGCCAGCATGAAGGGCTTAAATAATTCACCCCTCCACTTT.

There are many counts of this clonotype. The chain combines TRBV20-1 with TRBJ1-1; possible D gene TRBD1, 5 bases. Germline-derived CDR1 and CDR2 are DFQATT and SNEGSKA (reference sequence). The CDR3 is 14 residues long. The V end was cut by 0 bases, the J end by 5 bases, with 13 bases between. CDR3 in amino acids: CSAREGAWGTEAFF. The CDR3 nucleotides read TGCAGTGCTAGAGAAGGGGCCTGGGGGACTGAAGCTTTCTTT.

Within the sample, this clonotype is medium-sized (0.01 to 0.1%). This chain links TRBV2 with TRBJ2-7, with TRBD1 identical over 11 bases. Looked up from germline, CDR1 is SNHLY and CDR2 is FYNNEI. The CDR3 totals 16 residues. With V trimmed by 6 bases and J by 4 bases, 11 bases remained unmatched. The CDR3 coding sequence is TGTGCCAGCAGCGGGACCGGGACAGGGGGTTTTTACGAGCAGTACTTC. Its translation is CASSGTGTGGFYEQYF.

This clonotype is labeled medium-sized. The chain couples TRBV20-1 to TRBJ2-6; no clear D. The CDR3 contains 14 residues. V lost 3 bases, J lost 4 bases, and 10 bases lay in between. CDR1 is DFQATT, CDR2 SNEGSKA, per germline (reference sequence). CDR3 protein: CSARGVSGANVLTF. The CDR3 DNA reads TGCAGTGCTAGGGGTGTTTCAGGGGCCAACGTCCTGACTTTC.

By sample fraction, this clonotype is medium-sized. The CDR3 coding sequence is TGTGCCAGCAGCACGACTAGCGGGGGTCACGGCTCCTACAATGAGCAGTTCTTC. It specifies CASSTTSGGHGSYNEQFF. The genes are TRBV7-9 and TRBJ2-1, with TRBD2 matching over 12 bases. V was pared by 5 bases and J by 0 bases, with 8 bases of the junction left unmatched. Per the germline V gene, CDR1 is SEHNR and CDR2 is FQNEAQ (reference sequence). The CDR3 runs to 18 residues.

The rearrangement uses TRBV27 and TRBJ2-3; tentative D call: TRBD1 (6 bases). Germline-derived CDR1 and CDR2 are MNHEY and SMNVEV (reference sequence). This CDR3 has 14 residues. Between the trimmed V and J ends, which lost 6 bases and 4 bases, there was a span of 14 bases. The CDR3 nucleotides are TGTGCCAGCAGAAGAGCAGGGGATGCAGATACGCAGTATTTT. Protein: CASRRAGDADTQYF.

In the case of this clonotype: Sequence at one end of the junction differs from germline and may be a read error. V and J are TRBV6-1 and TRBJ1-1; D ambiguous. CDR3 size: 14 residues. The germline V gene encodes CDR1 MNHNS and CDR2 SASEGT. CDR3 in amino acids: CASMSGQANTGAFF. CDR3 nucleotide sequence: TGTGCCAGCATGTCGGGTCAGGCAAACACTGGAGCTTTTTTT.

This clonotype was seen at least ten times. This rearrangement joins TRBV28 to TRBJ2-4, with TRBD2 as a possible D gene (5 bases). This CDR3 is built from 13 residues. Trimming took off 8 bases at V and 0 bases at J, with 8 bases between the two ends. Per germline, CDR1 MDHEN and CDR2 SYDVKM. CDR3 protein: CASVEVAKNIQYF. The CDR3 coding sequence is TGTGCCAGCGTGGAGGTAGCCAAAAACATTCAGTACTTC. The full variable domain, its missing parts supplied by reference TRBV28 and TRBJ2-4, is DVKVTQSSRYLVKRTGEKVFLECVQDMDHENMFWYRQDPGLGLRLIYFSYDVKMKEKGDIPEGYSVSREKKERFSLILESASTNQTSMYLCASVEVAKNIQYFGAGTRLSVL.

To note about this clonotype: A much larger clone lies a single base off, so this may be a read error. This chain joins TRBV18 and TRBJ2-2; TRBD2 agrees at 8 bases. Germline V gene data show CDR1 as KGHSH and CDR2 as LQKENI. Trimming at V came to 2 bases and at J to 4 bases, leaving 3 bases not matched to a gene. The CDR3 is 15 residues long. The CDR3: CASSPSGGVTGELFF. The CDR3 coding sequence is TGTGCCAGCTCACCATCCGGGGGGGTCACCGGGGAGCTGTTTTTT.

By proportion, this clonotype is medium-sized (0.01 to 0.1%). This chain uses TRBV6-5 with TRBJ1-3; no clear D gene. This CDR3 has 18 amino acids. Trimming took 0 bases from V and 0 from J, leaving 15 bases between them. CDR1 and CDR2 (germline): MNHEY, SVGAGI. CDR3 protein: CASSYSGGGGSSGNTIYF. The CDR3 nucleotides are TGTGCCAGCAGTTACTCCGGCGGCGGCGGCTCCTCTGGAAACACCATATATTTT.

This clonotype is medium-sized (0.01 to 0.1%) in the sample. This chain links TRBV10-3 with TRBJ2-7; perhaps TRBD2 as D (5 bases). Germline loops: CDR1 ENHRY, CDR2 SYGVKD. The CDR3 sequence is 12 residues long. V dropped 6 bases and J dropped 3 bases, with 9 bases sitting between them. CDR3 nucleotide sequence: TGTGCCATCAGAGACGGAGGCTACGAGCAGTACTTC. Translated: CAIRDGGYEQYF.